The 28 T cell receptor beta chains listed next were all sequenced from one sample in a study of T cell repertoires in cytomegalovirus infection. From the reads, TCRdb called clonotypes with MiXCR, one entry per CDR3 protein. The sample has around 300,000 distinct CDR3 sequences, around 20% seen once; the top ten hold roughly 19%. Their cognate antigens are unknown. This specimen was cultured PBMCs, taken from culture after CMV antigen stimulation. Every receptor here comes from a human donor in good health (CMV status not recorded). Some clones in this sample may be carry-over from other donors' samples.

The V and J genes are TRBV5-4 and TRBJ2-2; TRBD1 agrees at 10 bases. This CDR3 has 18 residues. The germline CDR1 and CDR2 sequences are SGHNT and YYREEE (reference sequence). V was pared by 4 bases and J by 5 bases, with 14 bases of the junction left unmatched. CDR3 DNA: TGTGCCAGCAGCCCGGGGATAAGGGACAGGGGACCTACCGGGGAGCTGTTTTTT. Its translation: CASSPGIRDRGPTGELFF.

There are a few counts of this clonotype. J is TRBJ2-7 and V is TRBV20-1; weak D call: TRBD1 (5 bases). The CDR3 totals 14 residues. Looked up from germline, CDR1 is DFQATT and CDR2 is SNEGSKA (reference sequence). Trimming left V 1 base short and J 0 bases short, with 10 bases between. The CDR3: CSARGQSSSYEQYF. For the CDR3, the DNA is TGCAGTGCTAGAGGACAGTCAAGCTCCTACGAGCAGTACTTC.

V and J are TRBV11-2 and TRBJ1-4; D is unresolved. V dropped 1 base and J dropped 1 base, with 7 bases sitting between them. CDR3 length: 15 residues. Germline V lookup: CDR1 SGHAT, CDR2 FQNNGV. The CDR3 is CASSLGGGTNEKLFF. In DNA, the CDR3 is TGTGCCAGCAGCTTAGGAGGAGGAACTAATGAAAAACTGTTTTTT.

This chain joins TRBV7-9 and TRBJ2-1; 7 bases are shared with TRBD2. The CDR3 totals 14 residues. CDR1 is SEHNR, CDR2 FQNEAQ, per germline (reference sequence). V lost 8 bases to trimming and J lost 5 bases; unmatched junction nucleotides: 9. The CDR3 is CASRDGRLNNEQFF. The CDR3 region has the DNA TGTGCCAGCCGCGACGGGAGGCTCAACAATGAGCAGTTCTTC.

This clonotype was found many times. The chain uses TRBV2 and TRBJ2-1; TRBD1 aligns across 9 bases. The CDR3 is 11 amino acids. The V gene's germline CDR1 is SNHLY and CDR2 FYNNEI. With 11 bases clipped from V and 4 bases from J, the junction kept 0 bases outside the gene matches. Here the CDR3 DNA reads TGTGCCGGACAGGGGTACAATGAGCAGTTCTTC. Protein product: CAGQGYNEQFF.

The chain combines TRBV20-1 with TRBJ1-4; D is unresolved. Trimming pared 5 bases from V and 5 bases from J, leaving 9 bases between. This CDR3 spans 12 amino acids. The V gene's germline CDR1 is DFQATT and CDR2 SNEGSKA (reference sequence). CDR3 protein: CSAWMTNEKLFF. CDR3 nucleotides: TGCAGTGCTTGGATGACAAATGAAAAACTGTTTTTT.

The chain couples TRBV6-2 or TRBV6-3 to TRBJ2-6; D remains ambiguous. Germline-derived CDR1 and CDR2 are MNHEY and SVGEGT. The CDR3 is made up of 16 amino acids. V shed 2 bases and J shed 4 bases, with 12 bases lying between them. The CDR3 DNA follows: TGTGCCAGCAGTTACGGAAGAGGATCCGGGGCCAACGTCCTGACTTTC. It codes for CASSYGRGSGANVLTF.

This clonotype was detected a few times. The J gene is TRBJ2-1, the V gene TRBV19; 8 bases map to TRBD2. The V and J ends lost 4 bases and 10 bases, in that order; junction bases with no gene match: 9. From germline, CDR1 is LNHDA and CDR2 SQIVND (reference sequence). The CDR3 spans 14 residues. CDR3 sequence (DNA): TGTGCCAGTAGTAGGGGACTAGGAGATGGCGAGCAGTTCTTC. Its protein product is CASSRGLGDGEQFF.

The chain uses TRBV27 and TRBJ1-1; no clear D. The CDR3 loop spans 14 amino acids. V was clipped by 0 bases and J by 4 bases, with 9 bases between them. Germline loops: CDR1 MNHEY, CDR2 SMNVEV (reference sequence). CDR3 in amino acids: CASSLSGLITEAFF. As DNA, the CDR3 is TGTGCCAGCAGTTTATCAGGGCTGATCACTGAAGCTTTCTTT.

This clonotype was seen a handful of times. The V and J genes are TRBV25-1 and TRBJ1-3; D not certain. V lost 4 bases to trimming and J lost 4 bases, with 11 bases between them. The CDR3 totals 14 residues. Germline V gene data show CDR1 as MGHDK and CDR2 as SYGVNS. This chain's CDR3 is CASSVLGSGNTIYF. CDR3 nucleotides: TGTGCCAGCAGTGTTTTGGGATCCGGAAACACCATATATTTT.

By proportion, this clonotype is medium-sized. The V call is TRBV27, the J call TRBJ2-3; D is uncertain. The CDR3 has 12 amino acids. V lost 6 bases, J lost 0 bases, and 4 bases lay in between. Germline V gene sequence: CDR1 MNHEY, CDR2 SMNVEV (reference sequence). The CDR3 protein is CASRTSTDTQYF. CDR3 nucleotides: TGTGCCAGCAGGACCAGCACAGATACGCAGTATTTT.

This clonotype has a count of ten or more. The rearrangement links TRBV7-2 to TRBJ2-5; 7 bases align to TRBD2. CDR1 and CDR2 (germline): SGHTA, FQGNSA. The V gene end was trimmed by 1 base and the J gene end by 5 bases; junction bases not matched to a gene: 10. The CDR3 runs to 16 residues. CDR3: CASSLGGRGPRETQYF. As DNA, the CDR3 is TGTGCCAGCAGCTTAGGGGGGAGGGGTCCTCGGGAGACCCAGTACTTC.

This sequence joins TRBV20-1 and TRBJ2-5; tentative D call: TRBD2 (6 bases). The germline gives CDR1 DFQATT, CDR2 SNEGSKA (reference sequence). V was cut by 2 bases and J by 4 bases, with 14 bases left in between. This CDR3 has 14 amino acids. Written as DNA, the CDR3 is TGCAGTGCTAGACCACAAGCGGGCGTAGAGACCCAGTACTTC. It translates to CSARPQAGVETQYF.

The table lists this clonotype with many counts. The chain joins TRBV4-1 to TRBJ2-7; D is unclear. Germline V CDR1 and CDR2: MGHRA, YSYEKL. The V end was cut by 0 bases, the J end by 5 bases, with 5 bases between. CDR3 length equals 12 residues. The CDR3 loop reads CASSQDLHEQYF. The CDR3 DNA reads TGCGCCAGCAGCCAAGATCTTCACGAGCAGTACTTC.

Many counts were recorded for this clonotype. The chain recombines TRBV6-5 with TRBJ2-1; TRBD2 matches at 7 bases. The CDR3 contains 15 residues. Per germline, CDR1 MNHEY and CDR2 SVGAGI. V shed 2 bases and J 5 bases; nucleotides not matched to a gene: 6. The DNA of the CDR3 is TGTGCCAGCAGTTACCGGGAGGTTAGGGACAATGAGCAGTTCTTC. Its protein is CASSYREVRDNEQFF.

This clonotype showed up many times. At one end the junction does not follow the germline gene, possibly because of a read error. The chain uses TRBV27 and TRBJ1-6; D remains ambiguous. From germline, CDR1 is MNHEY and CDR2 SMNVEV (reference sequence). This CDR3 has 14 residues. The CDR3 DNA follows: TGTGCCAGCAGTCCGGGCTCCGATAATTCACCCCTCCACTTT. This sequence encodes CASSPGSDNSPLHF.

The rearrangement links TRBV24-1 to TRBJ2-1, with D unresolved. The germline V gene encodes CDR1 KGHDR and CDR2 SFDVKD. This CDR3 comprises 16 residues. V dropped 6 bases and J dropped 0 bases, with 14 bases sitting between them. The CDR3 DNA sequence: TGTGCCACCAGTCCGACTGGTCCCAGCTCCTACAATGAGCAGTTCTTC. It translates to CATSPTGPSSYNEQFF.

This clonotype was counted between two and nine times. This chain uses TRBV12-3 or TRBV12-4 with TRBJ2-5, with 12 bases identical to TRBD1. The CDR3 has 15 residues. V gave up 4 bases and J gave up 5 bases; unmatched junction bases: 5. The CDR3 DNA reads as TGTGCCAGCAGTTGGGACAGGGGGCGCGACGAGACCCAGTACTTC. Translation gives CASSWDRGRDETQYF.

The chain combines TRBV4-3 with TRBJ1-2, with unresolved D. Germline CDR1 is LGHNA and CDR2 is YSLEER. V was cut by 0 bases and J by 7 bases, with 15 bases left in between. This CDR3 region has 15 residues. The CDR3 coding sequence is TGCGCCAGCAGCCAAGATCGAACAGCCGCGATTGGCTACACCTTC. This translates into CASSQDRTAAIGYTF.

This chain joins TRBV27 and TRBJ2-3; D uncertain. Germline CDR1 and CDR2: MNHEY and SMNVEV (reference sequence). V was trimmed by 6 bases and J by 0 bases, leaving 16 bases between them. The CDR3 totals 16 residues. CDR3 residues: CASSSLGASSTDTQYF. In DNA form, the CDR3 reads TGTGCCAGCAGCTCCCTTGGCGCCTCTAGCACAGATACGCAGTATTTT.

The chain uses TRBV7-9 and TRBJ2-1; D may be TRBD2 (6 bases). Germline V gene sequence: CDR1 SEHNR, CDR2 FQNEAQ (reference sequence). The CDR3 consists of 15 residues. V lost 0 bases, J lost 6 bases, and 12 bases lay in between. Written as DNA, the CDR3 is TGTGCCAGCAGCTTAGCCCCGGGAGCAAGCAATGAGCAGTTCTTC. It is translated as CASSLAPGASNEQFF. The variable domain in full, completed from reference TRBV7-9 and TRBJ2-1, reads DTGVSQNPRHKITKRGQNVTFRCDPISEHNRLYWYRQTLGQGPEFLTYFQNEAQLEKSRLLSDRFSAERPKGSFSTLEIQRTEQGDSAMYLCASSLAPGASNEQFFGPGTRLTVL.

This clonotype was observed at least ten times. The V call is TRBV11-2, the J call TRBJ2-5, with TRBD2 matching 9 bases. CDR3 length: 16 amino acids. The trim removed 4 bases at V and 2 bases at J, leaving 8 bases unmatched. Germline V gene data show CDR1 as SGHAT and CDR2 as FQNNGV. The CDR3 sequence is CASSYGSGSLQETQYF. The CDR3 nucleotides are TGTGCCAGCAGCTATGGTAGCGGGAGCCTTCAAGAGACCCAGTACTTC.

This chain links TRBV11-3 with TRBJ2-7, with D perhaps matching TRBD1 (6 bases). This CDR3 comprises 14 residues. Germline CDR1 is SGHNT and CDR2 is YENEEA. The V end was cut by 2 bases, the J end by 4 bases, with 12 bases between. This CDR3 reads CASSLQGQGYEQYF. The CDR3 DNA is TGTGCCAGCAGCTTACAGGGCCAGGGGTACGAGCAGTACTTC.

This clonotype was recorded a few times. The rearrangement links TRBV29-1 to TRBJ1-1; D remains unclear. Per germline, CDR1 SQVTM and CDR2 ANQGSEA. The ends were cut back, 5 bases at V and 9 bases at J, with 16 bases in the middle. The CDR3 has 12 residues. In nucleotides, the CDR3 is TGCAGCGTTCGCGAACCGGACGGAAAAGCTTTCTTT. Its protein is CSVREPDGKAFF. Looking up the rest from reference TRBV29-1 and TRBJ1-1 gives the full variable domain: SAVISQKPSRDICQRGTSLTIQCQVDSQVTMMFWYRQQPGQSLTLIATANQGSEATYESGFVIDKFPISRPNLTFSTLTVSNMSPEDSSIYLCSVREPDGKAFFGQGTRLTVV.

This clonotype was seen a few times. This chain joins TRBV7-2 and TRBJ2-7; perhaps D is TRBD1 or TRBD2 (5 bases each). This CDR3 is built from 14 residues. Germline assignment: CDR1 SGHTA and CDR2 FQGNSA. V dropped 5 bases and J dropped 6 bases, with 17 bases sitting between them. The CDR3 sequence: CASSLLGPYGEQYV. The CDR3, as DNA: TGTGCCAGCAGCCTCTTGGGACCCTACGGCGAGCAGTACGTC.

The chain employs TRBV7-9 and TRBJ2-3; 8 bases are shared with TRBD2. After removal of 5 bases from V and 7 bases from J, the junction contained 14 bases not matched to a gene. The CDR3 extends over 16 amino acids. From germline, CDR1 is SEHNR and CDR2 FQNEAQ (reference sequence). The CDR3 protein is CASSPSGLQILNTQYF. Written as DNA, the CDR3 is TGTGCCAGCAGCCCTAGCGGGTTACAGATTCTCAATACGCAGTATTTT.

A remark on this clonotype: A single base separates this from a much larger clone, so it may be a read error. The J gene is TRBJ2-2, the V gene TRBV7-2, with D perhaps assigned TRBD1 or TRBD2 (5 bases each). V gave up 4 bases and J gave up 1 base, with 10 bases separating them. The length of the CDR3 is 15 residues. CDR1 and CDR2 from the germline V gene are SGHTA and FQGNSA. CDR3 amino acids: CASSSGRMNTGELFF. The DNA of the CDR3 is TGTGCCAGCAGCTCGGGACGGATGAACACCGGGGAGCTGTTTTTT.

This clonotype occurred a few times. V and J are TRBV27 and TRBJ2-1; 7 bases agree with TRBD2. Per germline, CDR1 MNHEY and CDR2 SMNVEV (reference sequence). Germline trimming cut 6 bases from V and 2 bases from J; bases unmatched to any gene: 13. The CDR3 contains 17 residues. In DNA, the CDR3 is TGTGCCAGCAGCCCTCTTGGGGCGGGAGAACCCTACAATGAGCAGTTCTTC. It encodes CASSPLGAGEPYNEQFF.